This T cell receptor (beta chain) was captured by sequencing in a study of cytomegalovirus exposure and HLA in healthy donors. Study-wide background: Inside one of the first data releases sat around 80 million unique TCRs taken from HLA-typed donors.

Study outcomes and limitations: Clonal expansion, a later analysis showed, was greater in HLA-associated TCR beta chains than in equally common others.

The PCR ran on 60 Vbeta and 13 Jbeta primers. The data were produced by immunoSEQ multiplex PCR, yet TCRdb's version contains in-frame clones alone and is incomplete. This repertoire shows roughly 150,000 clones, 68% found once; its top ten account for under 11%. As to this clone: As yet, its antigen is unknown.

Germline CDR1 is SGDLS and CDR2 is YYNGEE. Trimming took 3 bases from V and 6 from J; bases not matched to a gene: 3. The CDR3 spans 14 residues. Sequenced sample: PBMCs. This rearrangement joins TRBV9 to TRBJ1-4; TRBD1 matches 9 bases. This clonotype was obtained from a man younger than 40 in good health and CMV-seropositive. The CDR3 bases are TGTGCCAGCAGCGGACAGGGGGAGGATGAAAAACTGTTTTTT. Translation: CASSGQGEDEKLFF.